The 21 T cell receptor beta chains below all came from one sample that was sequenced in a study of T cell responses to AZD1222 COVID-19 vaccine. Only in-frame clones appear in the TCRdb table, and some are missing; sequencing was by immunoSEQ multiplex PCR. The data contain 140,000 to 150,000 clones, about 94% of them singletons. This specimen was peripheral blood, taken 28 days after the second AZD1222 dose. The receptors come from an adult who received the AZD1222 COVID-19 vaccine.

This chain links TRBV19 with TRBJ1-1; 12 bases are shared with TRBD1. The germline CDR1 and CDR2 sequences are LNHDA and SQIVND (reference sequence). This CDR3 is 16 amino acids long. V lost 7 bases to trimming and J lost 5 bases; unmatched junction nucleotides: 11. CDR3 nucleotide sequence: TGTGCCAGTATCCGTCCGGGACAGGGGGCTGAAACTGAAGCTTTCTTT. Translating gives CASIRPGQGAETEAFF. The variable domain in full, with the rest retrieved from reference TRBV19 and TRBJ1-1, is DGGITQSPKYLFRKEGQNVTLSCEQNLNHDAMYWYRQDPGQGLRLIYYSQIVNDFQKGDIAEGYSVSREKKESFPLTVTSAQKNPTAFYLCASIRPGQGAETEAFFGQGTRLTVV.

This clone was seen a single time. The chain carries TRBV27 and TRBJ1-4, with D unclear. Germline CDR1 MNHEY, CDR2 SMNVEV (reference sequence). This CDR3 contains 14 residues. Trimming cost V 3 bases and J 5 bases, with 10 bases left between them. CDR3 in amino acids: CASSFRRRNEKLFF. The CDR3 coding sequence is TGTGCCAGCAGTTTCAGACGGAGAAATGAAAAACTGTTTTTT.

The rearrangement joins TRBV15 to TRBJ1-5, with 7 nucleotides matching TRBD1. V shed 4 bases and J 7 bases; nucleotides not matched to a gene: 10. The germline V gene encodes CDR1 LNHNV and CDR2 YYDKDF (reference sequence). CDR3 length equals 15 residues. CDR3 bases: TGTGCCACCAGCACACACAGGGGAGGACGACAGCCCCAGCATTTT. It is translated as CATSTHRGGRQPQHF.

The rearrangement uses TRBV18 and TRBJ2-5; 10 bases align to TRBD1. The junction had 8 bases not matched to a gene; V was cut back by 5 bases and J by 5 bases. Germline values: CDR1 KGHSH, CDR2 LQKENI. The CDR3 has 15 amino acids. CDR3 residues: CASSTRQGARETQYF. The DNA for the CDR3 is TGTGCCAGCTCAACCAGACAGGGGGCTCGGGAGACCCAGTACTTC.

This sequence joins TRBV19 and TRBJ2-2, with 10 bases lining up with TRBD1. V trimming: 6 bases; J trimming: 3 bases; junction bases outside the gene matches: 4. This CDR3 is 15 amino acids long. Germline V CDR1 and CDR2: LNHDA, SQIVND (reference sequence). CDR3 in amino acids: CASRRDRGDTGELFF. The CDR3 DNA reads as TGTGCCAGTAGGAGGGACAGGGGAGACACCGGGGAGCTGTTTTTT.

The chain employs TRBV29-1 and TRBJ2-1; D is perhaps TRBD2 (5 bases). Germline V gives CDR1 SQVTM, CDR2 ANQGSEA. The CDR3 consists of 14 residues. V shed 4 bases and J shed 2 bases, with 12 bases lying between them. CDR3 nucleotides: TGCAGCGTTGTGGCTAGCCTAGCCTACAATGAGCAGTTCTTC. As protein: CSVVASLAYNEQFF.

The chain has TRBV18 and TRBJ2-7; 9 positions agree with TRBD2. The CDR3 is 18 amino acids. Germline CDR1 reads KGHSH; CDR2 reads LQKENI. J was trimmed by 2 bases and V by 2 bases; bases with no gene match: 13. CDR3 amino acids: CASSPMGALAGIPYEQYF. The CDR3 DNA is TGTGCCAGCTCACCAATGGGGGCCCTAGCGGGAATTCCCTACGAGCAGTACTTC.

The DNA of the CDR3 is TGTGCCAGCAGTGAAGCTCAGGGGTCAGTCCACGAGCAGTACTTC. Translating it yields CASSEAQGSVHEQYF. V gene TRBV6-1 combines with J gene TRBJ2-7; tentatively, D is TRBD1 (6 bases). CDR1 and CDR2 from the germline V gene are MNHNS and SASEGT. CDR3 length equals 15 residues. V lost 0 bases and J lost 5, with 14 bases in between.

The genes are TRBV2 and TRBJ1-1, with 8 bases aligning to TRBD1. Unmatched junction bases numbered 13, after V lost 4 bases and J lost 0 bases. The length of the CDR3 is 18 residues. Germline CDR1 and CDR2: SNHLY and FYNNEI. CDR3 in amino acids: CASSGSRRQGLMNTEAFF. The CDR3 DNA reads as TGTGCCAGCAGTGGAAGCCGGAGACAGGGGCTGATGAACACTGAAGCTTTCTTT.

A single count supports this clone. This chain links TRBV9 with TRBJ2-2; 7 nucleotides match TRBD1. The germline gives CDR1 SGDLS, CDR2 YYNGEE. The length of the CDR3 is 16 residues. The ends lost 0 bases at V and 7 bases at J; junction bases unmatched: 9. The CDR3 bases are TGTGCCAGCAGCGTAGATGTGAGGGGGCGTGGCGGGGAGCTGTTTTTT. Amino acids: CASSVDVRGRGGELFF.

This rearrangement joins TRBV18 to TRBJ1-5; D ambiguous. Germline loops: CDR1 KGHSH, CDR2 LQKENI. With 0 bases removed from V and 2 bases from J, the gap between germline ends came to 2 bases. The CDR3 is 13 amino acids. The CDR3 is CASSPPGNQPQHF. CDR3 in DNA: TGTGCCAGCTCACCACCAGGCAATCAGCCCCAGCATTTT.

J is TRBJ1-2 and V is TRBV5-4, with D hard to call. The V and J ends lost 3 bases and 3 bases respectively, with 3 bases between them. This CDR3 contains 11 residues. The germline V gene encodes CDR1 SGHNT and CDR2 YYREEE (reference sequence). The CDR3 reads CASSSDYGYTF. The CDR3 DNA reads TGTGCCAGCAGCTCGGACTATGGCTACACCTTC. Full variable domain (rest looked up from reference TRBV5-4 and TRBJ1-2): ETGVTQSPTHLIKTRGQQVTLRCSSQSGHNTVSWYQQALGQGPQFIFQYYREEENGRGNFPPRFSGLQFPNYSSELNVNALELDDSALYLCASSSDYGYTFGSGTRLTVV.

The sample holds a few counts of this clone. This chain's CDR3 is CASRWDGSYEQYF. The CDR3, as DNA: TGTGCCAGCAGGTGGGACGGCTCCTACGAGCAGTACTTC. The V gene is TRBV6-5, the J gene TRBJ2-7, with D perhaps TRBD1 or TRBD2 (5 bases each). The CDR3 covers 13 residues. From germline, CDR1 is MNHEY and CDR2 SVGAGI. The V end lost 6 bases, the J end lost 0 bases, and 9 bases lay between the germline ends.

The gene calls are TRBV12-3 or TRBV12-4 and TRBJ2-5, with a possible D match to TRBD1 (5 bases). Trimming pared 6 bases from V and 2 bases from J, leaving 10 bases between. The CDR3 extends over 13 amino acids. CDR3 in DNA: TGTGCCAGCAGCCCCGGACAACAAGAGACCCAGTACTTC. Its protein is CASSPGQQETQYF.

The genes are TRBV19 and TRBJ1-5; D not certain. The V end lost 1 base, the J end lost 5 bases, and 9 bases lay between the germline ends. CDR3 length: 14 amino acids. Germline lookup yields CDR1 LNHDA and CDR2 SQIVND (reference sequence). The CDR3: CASSIVGYDQPQHF. CDR3 DNA: TGTGCCAGTAGTATAGTGGGGTACGATCAGCCCCAGCATTTT.

The sample holds one count of this clone. This rearrangement joins TRBV6-6 to TRBJ1-3, with unresolved D. Germline V gene sequence: CDR1 MNHNY, CDR2 SVGAGI (reference sequence). The V gene lost 4 bases and the J gene lost 4 bases, with 11 bases spanning the gap. The CDR3 is made up of 14 amino acids. The CDR3 DNA follows: TGTGCCAGCAGTTCCCCGGGCCTAGGAAACACCATATATTTT. Protein product: CASSSPGLGNTIYF.

The chain combines TRBV3-1 (or the pseudogene TRBV3-2) with TRBJ1-3, with D tentatively TRBD1 (6 bases). This CDR3 spans 18 amino acids. The germline V gene encodes CDR1 LGHDT and CDR2 YNNKEL (reference sequence). Trimming stripped 0 bases from V and 0 bases from J, with 15 bases between. The CDR3 DNA is TGTGCCAGCAGCCAAGAATTGTTTTGGGGGGCCTCTGGAAACACCATATATTTT. Translated, it gives CASSQELFWGASGNTIYF.

The genes are TRBV7-2 and TRBJ2-1; D ambiguous. Per germline, CDR1 SGHTA and CDR2 FQGNSA. V was clipped by 1 base and J by 6 bases, with 7 bases between them. The CDR3 loop spans 13 amino acids. The CDR3 region has the DNA TGTGCCAGCAGCTTAGTCAGACTCAATGAGCAGTTCTTC. Translated, it gives CASSLVRLNEQFF.

The chain uses TRBV16 and TRBJ1-1, with D tentatively TRBD1 (5 bases). CDR1 is KGHSY, CDR2 FQNENV, per germline. Trimming stripped 0 bases from V and 0 bases from J, with 11 bases between. There are 16 residues in the CDR3. This CDR3 reads CASSQSIDRMNTEAFF. The DNA of the CDR3 is TGTGCCAGCAGCCAATCTATCGACAGAATGAACACTGAAGCTTTCTTT.

J is TRBJ2-3 and V is TRBV19; 8 bases are a match to TRBD1. Unmatched junction bases numbered 5, after V lost 7 bases and J lost 2 bases. The CDR3 consists of 14 residues. CDR1 and CDR2 (germline): LNHDA, SQIVND (reference sequence). The CDR3 is CASTGTGHTDTQYF. DNA of the CDR3: TGTGCCAGTACCGGGACAGGCCACACAGATACGCAGTATTTT.

V is TRBV12-5 and J is TRBJ1-4, with D hard to call. Per the germline V gene, CDR1 is LGHNT and CDR2 is FRNRAP. V was cut by 4 bases and J by 0 bases, with 6 bases left in between. The CDR3 loop spans 14 amino acids. The CDR3, as DNA: TGTGCTAGTGGTTCGGGGACAACTAATGAAAAACTGTTTTTT. It encodes CASGSGTTNEKLFF.